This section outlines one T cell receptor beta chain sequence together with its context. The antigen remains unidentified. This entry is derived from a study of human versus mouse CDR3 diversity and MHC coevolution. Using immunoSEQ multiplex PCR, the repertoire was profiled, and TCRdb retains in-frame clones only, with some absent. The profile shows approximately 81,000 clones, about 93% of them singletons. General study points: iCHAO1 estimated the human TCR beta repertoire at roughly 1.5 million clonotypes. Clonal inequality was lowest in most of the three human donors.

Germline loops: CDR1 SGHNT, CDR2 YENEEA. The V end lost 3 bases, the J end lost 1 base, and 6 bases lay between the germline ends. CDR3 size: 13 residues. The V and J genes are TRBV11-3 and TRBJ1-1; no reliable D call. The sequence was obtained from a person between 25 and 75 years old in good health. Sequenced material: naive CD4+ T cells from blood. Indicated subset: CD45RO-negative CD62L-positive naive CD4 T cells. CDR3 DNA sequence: TGTGCCAGCAGCTTCGCAGGGAACACTGAAGCTTTCTTT. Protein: CASSFAGNTEAFF.